The 6 T cell receptor beta chains below were found in one sample sequenced in a study of CD8+ T cells in alopecia areata. Extracted RNA was reverse transcribed, and the resulting cDNA served as sequencing template. This table comes from immunoSEQ multiplex PCR, and its TCRdb copy is limited to in-frame clones, with some not included. The sample shows more than 95,000 clones, less than 50% of them seen only once. The specimen was CD4+ T cells sorted from blood. Receptors were obtained from a human donor with alopecia areata.

The chain links TRBV5-4 to TRBJ2-2, with unresolved D. Trimming shortened V by 0 bases and J by 2 bases, and 8 bases separated the two germline ends. Germline V CDR1 and CDR2: SGHNT, YYREEE (reference sequence). CDR3 length: 15 amino acids. The chain's CDR3 is CASSLDSTNTGELFF. Written as DNA, the CDR3 is TGTGCCAGCAGCTTGGACAGTACCAACACCGGGGAGCTGTTTTTT.

This clone occurred a few times. The V gene is TRBV7-2, the J gene TRBJ1-1, with D uncertain. The germline CDR1 and CDR2 sequences are SGHTA and FQGNSA. This CDR3 contains 14 residues. V was shortened by 6 bases and J by 1 base, with 12 bases between the two germline ends. The CDR3 region has the DNA TGTGCCAGCAGTCCGACGGGCCCGAACACTGAAGCTTTCTTT. Its translation is CASSPTGPNTEAFF.

This clone was detected only a few times. The same CDR3 can be traced to other DNA sequences in this sample. This chain connects TRBV7-2 to TRBJ1-2, with D perhaps matching TRBD1 (6 bases). Deletions cut 0 bases from V and 2 bases from J, with 7 bases between. The V gene's germline CDR1 is SGHTA and CDR2 FQGNSA. The length of the CDR3 is 14 residues. CDR3 in DNA: TGTGCCAGCAGCTTAGCCGGGGGCAACTATGGCTACACCTTC. This encodes CASSLAGGNYGYTF.

This clone was detected only a few times. As DNA, the CDR3 is TGTGCCAGCAGCTTCCCGGGACAAGCAAAACTCTCCTACGAGCAGTACTTC. Translating it yields CASSFPGQAKLSYEQYF. This chain joins TRBV7-8 and TRBJ2-7; D perhaps matches TRBD1 (6 bases). CDR1 is SGHVS, CDR2 FQNEAQ, per germline. The CDR3 loop spans 17 amino acids. Trimming left V 3 bases short and J 0 bases short, with 18 bases between. The full variable domain, its missing parts supplied by reference TRBV7-8 and TRBJ2-7, is GAGVSQSPRYKVAKRGQDVALRCDPISGHVSLFWYQQALGQGPEFLTYFQNEAQLDKSGLPSDRFFAERPEGSVSTLKIQRTQQEDSAVYLCASSFPGQAKLSYEQYFGPGTRLTVT.

This clone is a singleton in its sample. This rearrangement joins TRBV30 to TRBJ2-1; 8 nucleotides align to TRBD2. CDR1 GTSNPN and CDR2 SVGIG come from the germline V gene (reference sequence). The CDR3 contains 13 residues. The junction had 4 bases not matched to a gene; V was cut back by 0 bases and J by 9 bases. CDR3 region: CAWSVLREGEQFF. DNA of the CDR3: TGTGCCTGGAGTGTACTACGGGAGGGTGAGCAGTTCTTC.

This clone is a singleton in its sample. This chain joins TRBV27 and TRBJ2-7; 7 bases are a match to TRBD2. Germline CDR1 MNHEY, CDR2 SMNVEV (reference sequence). CDR3 size: 14 residues. V was clipped by 6 bases and J by 4 bases; unmatched bases: 9. Here the CDR3 DNA reads TGTGCCAGCAGATCGCCAGCGGGGTCTTACGAGCAGTACTTC. Protein: CASRSPAGSYEQYF.